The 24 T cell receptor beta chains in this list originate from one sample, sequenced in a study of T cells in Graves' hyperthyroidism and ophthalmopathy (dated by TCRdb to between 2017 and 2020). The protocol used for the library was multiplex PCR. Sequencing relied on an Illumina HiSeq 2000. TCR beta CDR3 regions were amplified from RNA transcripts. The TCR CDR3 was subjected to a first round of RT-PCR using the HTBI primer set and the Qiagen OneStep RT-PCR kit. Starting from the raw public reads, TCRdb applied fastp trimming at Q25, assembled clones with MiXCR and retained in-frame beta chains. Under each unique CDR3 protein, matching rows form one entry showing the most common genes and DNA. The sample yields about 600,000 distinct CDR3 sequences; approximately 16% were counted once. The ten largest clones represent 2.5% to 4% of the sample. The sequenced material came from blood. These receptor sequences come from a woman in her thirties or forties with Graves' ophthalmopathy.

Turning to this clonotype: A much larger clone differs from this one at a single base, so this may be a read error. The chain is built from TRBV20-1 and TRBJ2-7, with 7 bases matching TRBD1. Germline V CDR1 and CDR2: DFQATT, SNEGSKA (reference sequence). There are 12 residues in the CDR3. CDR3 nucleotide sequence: TGCAGTACTAGTGACAGGGAGTACGAGCAGTACTTC. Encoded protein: CSTSDREYEQYF.

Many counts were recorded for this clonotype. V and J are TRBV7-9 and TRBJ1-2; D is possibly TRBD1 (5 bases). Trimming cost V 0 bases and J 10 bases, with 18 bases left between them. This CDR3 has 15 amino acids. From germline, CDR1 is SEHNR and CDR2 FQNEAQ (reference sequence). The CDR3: CASSLASIAGKDYTF. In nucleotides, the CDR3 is TGTGCCAGCAGCTTAGCTAGCATCGCAGGGAAGGACTACACCTTC.

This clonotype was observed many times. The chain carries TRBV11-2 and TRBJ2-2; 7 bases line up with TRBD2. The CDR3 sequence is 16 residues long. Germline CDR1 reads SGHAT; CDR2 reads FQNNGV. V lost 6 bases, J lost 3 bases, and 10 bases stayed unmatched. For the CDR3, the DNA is TGTGCCAGCAGAGGTGCACATGCGGGGGACACCGGGGAGCTGTTTTTT. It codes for CASRGAHAGDTGELFF.

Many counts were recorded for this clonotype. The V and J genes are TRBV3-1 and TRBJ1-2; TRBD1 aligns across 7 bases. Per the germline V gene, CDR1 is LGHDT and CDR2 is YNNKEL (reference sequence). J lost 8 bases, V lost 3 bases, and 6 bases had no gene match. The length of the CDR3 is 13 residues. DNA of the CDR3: TGTGCCAGCAGCCAGATACAGGGGAGAGGCTACACCTTC. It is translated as CASSQIQGRGYTF.

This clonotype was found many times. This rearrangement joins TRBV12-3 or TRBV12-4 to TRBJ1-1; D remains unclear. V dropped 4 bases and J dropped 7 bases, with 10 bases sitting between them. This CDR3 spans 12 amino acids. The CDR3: CASSSGPSEAFF. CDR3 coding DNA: TGTGCCAGCAGTTCCGGGCCAAGTGAAGCTTTCTTT.

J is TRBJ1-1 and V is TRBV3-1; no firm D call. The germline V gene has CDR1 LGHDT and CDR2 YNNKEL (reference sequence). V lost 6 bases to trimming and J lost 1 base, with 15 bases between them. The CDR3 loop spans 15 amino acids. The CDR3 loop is CASSAWPTTNTEAFF. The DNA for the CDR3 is TGTGCCAGCAGTGCTTGGCCAACGACGAACACTGAAGCTTTCTTT. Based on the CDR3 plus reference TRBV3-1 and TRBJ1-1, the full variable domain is DTAVSQTPKYLVTQMGNDKSIKCEQNLGHDTMYWYKQDSKKFLKIMFSYNNKELIINETVPNRFSPKSPDKAHLNLHINSLELGDSAVYFCASSAWPTTNTEAFFGQGTRLTVV.

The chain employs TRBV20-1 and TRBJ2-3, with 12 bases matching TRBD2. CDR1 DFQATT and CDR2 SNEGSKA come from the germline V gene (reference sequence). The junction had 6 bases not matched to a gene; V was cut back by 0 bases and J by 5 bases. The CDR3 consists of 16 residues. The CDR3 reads CSARDRTSGTLDTQYF. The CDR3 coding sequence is TGCAGTGCTAGAGACCGGACTAGCGGGACATTAGATACGCAGTATTTT.

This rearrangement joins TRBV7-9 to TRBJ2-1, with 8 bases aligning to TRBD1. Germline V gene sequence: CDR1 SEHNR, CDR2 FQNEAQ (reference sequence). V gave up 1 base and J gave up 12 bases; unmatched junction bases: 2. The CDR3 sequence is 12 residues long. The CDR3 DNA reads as TGTGCCAGCAGCTTAGAGGGGACAGGGCAGTTCTTC. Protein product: CASSLEGTGQFF.

CDR3 nucleotides: TGCAGCGTTTTTTCGGTCGCGGGGACTTCCTACAATGAGCAGTTCTTC. Residues: CSVFSVAGTSYNEQFF. The J gene is TRBJ2-1, the V gene TRBV29-1; D perhaps matches TRBD2 (6 bases). Germline assignment: CDR1 SQVTM and CDR2 ANQGSEA. V lost 5 bases, J lost 1 base, and 18 bases lay in between. CDR3 size: 16 residues.

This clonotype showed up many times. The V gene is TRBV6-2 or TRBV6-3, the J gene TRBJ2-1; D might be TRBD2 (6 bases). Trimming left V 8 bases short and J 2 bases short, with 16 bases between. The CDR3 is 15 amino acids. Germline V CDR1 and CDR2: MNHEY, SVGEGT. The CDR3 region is CASSKAGGPYNEQFF. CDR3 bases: TGTGCCAGCTCCAAAGCGGGCGGCCCCTACAATGAGCAGTTCTTC.

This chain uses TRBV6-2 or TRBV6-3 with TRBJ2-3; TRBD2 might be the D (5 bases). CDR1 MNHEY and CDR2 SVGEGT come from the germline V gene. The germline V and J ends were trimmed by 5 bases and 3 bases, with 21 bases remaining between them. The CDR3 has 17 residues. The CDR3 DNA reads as TGTGCCAGCAGTAACTACGGGATCGTGCGTCGGACAGATACGCAGTATTTT. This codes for CASSNYGIVRRTDTQYF.

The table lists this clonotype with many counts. CDR3 DNA: TGTGCCAGCAGTTTACGCCGCGACAGGATACGTTTGAGCGAGCAGTACTTC. Amino acids: CASSLRRDRIRLSEQYF. The chain recombines TRBV27 with TRBJ2-7; D is perhaps TRBD1 (6 bases). Germline loops: CDR1 MNHEY, CDR2 SMNVEV (reference sequence). The CDR3 loop spans 17 amino acids. The V end was cut by 2 bases, the J end by 6 bases, with 23 bases between.

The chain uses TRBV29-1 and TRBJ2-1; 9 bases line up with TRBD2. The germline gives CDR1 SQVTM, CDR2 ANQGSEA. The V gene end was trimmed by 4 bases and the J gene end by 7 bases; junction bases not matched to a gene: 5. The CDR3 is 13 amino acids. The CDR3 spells CSVGLAAGNEQFF. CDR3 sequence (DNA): TGCAGCGTTGGACTAGCGGCTGGGAATGAGCAGTTCTTC.

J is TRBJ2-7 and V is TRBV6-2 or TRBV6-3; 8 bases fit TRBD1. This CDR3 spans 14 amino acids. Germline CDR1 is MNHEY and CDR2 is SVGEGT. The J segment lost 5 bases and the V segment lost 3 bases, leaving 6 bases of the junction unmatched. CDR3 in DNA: TGTGCCAGCAGTTATAGGGACAGGCTCCACGAGCAGTACTTC. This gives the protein CASSYRDRLHEQYF.

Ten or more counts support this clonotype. The CDR3: CAWSTTSGANVLTF. In DNA form, the CDR3 reads TGTGCCTGGAGTACCACCTCTGGGGCCAACGTCCTGACTTTC. The rearrangement links TRBV30 to TRBJ2-6, with no clear D. The CDR3 has 14 amino acids. Germline V gene sequence: CDR1 GTSNPN, CDR2 SVGIG (reference sequence). The V end was cut by 2 bases, the J end by 0 bases, with 5 bases between.

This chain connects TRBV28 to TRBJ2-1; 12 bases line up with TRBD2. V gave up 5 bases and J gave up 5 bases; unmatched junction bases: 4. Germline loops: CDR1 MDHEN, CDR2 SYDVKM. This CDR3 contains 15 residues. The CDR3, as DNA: TGTGCCAGCAGTAAATGGACTAGCGGGGACAATGAGCAGTTCTTC. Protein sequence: CASSKWTSGDNEQFF.

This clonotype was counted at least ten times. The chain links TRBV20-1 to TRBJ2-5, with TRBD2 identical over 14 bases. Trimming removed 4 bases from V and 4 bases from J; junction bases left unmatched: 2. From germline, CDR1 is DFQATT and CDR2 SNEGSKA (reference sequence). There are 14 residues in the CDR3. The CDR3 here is CSATGLAGGETQYF. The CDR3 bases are TGCAGTGCTACCGGACTAGCGGGAGGAGAGACCCAGTACTTC.

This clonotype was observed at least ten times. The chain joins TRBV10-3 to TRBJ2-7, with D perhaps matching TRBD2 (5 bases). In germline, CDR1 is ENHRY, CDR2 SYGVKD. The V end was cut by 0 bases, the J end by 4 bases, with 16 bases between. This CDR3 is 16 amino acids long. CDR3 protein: CAISESGRHTPYEQYF. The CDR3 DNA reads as TGTGCCATCAGTGAGTCTGGGAGACATACCCCTTACGAGCAGTACTTC.

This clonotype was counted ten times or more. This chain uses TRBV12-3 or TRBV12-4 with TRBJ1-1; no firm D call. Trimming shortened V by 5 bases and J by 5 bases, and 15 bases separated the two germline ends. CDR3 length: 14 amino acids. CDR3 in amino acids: CASSAYHWTTEAFF. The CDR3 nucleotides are TGTGCCAGCAGTGCCTACCACTGGACTACTGAAGCTTTCTTT.

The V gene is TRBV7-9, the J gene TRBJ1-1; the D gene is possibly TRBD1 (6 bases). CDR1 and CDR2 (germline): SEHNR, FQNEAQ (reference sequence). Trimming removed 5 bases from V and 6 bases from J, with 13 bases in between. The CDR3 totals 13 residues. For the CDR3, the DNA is TGTGCCAGCAGCCTACAGGGTGGCTCTGAAGCTTTCTTT. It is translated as CASSLQGGSEAFF.

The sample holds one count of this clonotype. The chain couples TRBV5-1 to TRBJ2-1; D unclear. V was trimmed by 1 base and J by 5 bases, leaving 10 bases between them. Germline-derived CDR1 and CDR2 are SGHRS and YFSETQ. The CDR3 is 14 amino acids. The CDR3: CASSLNRADNEQFF. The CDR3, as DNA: TGCGCCAGCAGCTTGAATCGGGCAGACAATGAGCAGTTCTTC.

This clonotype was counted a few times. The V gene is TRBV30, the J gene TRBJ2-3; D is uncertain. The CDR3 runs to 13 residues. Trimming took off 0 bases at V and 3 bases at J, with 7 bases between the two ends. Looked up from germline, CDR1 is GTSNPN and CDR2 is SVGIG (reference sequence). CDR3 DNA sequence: TGTGCCTGGAGTGTACTGAATACAGATACGCAGTATTTT. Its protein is CAWSVLNTDTQYF. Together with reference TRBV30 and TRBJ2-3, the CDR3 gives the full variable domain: SQTIHQWPATLVQPVGSPLSLECTVEGTSNPNLYWYRQAAGRGLQLLFYSVGIGQISSEVPQNLSASRPQDRQFILSSKKLLLSDSGFYLCAWSVLNTDTQYFGPGTRLTVL.

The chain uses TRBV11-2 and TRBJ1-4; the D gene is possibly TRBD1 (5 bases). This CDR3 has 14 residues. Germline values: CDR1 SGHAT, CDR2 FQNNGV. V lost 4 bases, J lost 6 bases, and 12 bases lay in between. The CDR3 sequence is CASSSRVVDEKLFF. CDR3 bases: TGTGCCAGCAGCTCCAGGGTGGTTGATGAAAAACTGTTTTTT. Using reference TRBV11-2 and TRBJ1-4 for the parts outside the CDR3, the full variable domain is EAGVAQSPRYKIIEKRQSVAFWCNPISGHATLYWYQQILGQGPKLLIQFQNNGVVDDSQLPKDRFSAERLKGVDSTLKIQPAKLEDSAVYLCASSSRVVDEKLFFGSGTQLSVL.

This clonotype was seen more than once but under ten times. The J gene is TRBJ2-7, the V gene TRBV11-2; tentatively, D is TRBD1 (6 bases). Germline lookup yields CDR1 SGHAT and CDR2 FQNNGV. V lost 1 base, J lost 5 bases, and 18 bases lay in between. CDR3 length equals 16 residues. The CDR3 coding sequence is TGTGCCAGCAGCTTAGTGGCAGGGGTGATGCTGAACGAGCAGTACTTC. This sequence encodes CASSLVAGVMLNEQYF.